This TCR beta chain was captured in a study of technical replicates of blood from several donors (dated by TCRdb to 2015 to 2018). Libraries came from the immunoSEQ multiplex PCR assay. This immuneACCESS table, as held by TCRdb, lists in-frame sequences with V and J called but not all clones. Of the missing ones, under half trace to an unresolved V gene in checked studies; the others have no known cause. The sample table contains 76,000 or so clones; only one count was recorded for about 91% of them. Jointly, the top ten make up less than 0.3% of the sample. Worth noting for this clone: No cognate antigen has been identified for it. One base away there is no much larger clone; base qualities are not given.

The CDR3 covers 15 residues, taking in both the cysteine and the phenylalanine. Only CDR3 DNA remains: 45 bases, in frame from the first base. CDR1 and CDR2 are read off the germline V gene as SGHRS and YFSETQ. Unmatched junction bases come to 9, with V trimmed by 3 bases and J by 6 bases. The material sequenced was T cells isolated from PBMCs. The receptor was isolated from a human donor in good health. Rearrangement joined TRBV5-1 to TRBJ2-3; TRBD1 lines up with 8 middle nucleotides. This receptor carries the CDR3 CASSSGQALGDTQYF. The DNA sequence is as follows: TGCGCCAGCAGCTCGGGACAGGCCTTAGGGGATACGCAGTATTTT.